This T cell receptor (beta chain) originates from a study of T-cell reconstitution after alpha-beta-depleted transplantation in children. The table lists this clonotype with many counts. J gave up 3 bases and V 6 bases, and 4 bases lay outside the gene matches. The CDR3 has 13 residues. TCRbeta library construction was performed incorporating unique molecular identifiers. One entry per CDR3 protein, called by TCRdb with MiXCR from the PCR reads. The repertoire has fewer than 90,000 distinct CDR3 sequences, approximately 7.3% of them found once; the top ten carry less than 3%. The V call is TRBV12-3 or TRBV12-4, the J call TRBJ2-7; 8 positions agree with TRBD1. The sample here was PBMCs from the stem cell graft donor, taken from the stem cell graft. This clonotype was obtained from a human donor who donated a stem cell graft to a child with acute lymphoblastic leukemia. The DNA of the CDR3 is TGTGCCAGCAGCCGGACAGGGAGCTACGAGCAGTACTTC. Residues: CASSRTGSYEQYF.